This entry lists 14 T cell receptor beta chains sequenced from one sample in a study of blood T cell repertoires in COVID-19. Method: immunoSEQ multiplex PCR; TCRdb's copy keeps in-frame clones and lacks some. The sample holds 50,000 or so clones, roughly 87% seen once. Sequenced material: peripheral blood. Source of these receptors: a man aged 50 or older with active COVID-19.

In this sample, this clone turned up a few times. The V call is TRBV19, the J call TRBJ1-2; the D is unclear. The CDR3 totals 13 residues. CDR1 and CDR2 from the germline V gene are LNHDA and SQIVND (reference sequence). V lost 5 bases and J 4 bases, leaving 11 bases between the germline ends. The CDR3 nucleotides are TGTGCCAGTAGTCCGATCGGGTCCTATGGCTACACCTTC. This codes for CASSPIGSYGYTF.

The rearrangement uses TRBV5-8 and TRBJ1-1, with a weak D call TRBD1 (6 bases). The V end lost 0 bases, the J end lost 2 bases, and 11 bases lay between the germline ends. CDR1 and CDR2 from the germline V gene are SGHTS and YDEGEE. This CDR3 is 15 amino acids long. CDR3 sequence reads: CASSLEGHRNTEAFF. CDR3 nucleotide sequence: TGTGCCAGCAGCTTGGAGGGACACCGCAACACTGAAGCTTTCTTT.

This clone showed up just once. The CDR3 here is CASSRFRDSNEKLFF. The CDR3 coding sequence is TGCGCCAGCAGTCGCTTCCGGGACAGTAATGAAAAACTGTTTTTT. V is TRBV23-1 and J is TRBJ1-4, with TRBD1 identical over 7 bases. TRBV23-1 is marked as an open reading frame, function uncertain. This CDR3 has 15 amino acids. V lost 4 bases, J lost 4 bases, and 6 bases stayed unmatched.

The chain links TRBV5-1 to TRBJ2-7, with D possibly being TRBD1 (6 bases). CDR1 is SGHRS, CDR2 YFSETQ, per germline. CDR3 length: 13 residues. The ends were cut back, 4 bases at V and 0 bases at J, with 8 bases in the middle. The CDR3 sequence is CASSPDSSYEQYF. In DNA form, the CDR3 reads TGCGCCAGCAGCCCGGACAGCTCCTACGAGCAGTACTTC.

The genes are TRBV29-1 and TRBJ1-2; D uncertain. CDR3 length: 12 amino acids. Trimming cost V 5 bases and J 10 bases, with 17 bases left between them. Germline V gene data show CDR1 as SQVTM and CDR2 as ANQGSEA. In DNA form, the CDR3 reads TGCAGCGTTTTCGGTCCAGGCCCTCCCTACACCTTC. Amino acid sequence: CSVFGPGPPYTF.

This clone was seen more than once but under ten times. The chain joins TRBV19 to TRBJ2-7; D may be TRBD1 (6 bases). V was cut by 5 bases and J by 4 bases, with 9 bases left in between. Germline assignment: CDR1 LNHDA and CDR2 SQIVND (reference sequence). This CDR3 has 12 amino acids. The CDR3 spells CASSATGYEQYF. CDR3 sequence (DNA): TGTGCCAGTAGTGCCACAGGGTACGAGCAGTACTTC.

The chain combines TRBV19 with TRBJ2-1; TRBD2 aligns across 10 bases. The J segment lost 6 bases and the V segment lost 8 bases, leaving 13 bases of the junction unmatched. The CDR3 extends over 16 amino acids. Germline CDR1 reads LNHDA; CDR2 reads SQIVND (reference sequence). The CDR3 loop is CASSRATSGKFNEQFF. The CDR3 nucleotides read TGTGCCAGTTCCCGGGCTACTAGCGGGAAGTTCAATGAGCAGTTCTTC. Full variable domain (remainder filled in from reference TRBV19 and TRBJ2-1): DGGITQSPKYLFRKEGQNVTLSCEQNLNHDAMYWYRQDPGQGLRLIYYSQIVNDFQKGDIAEGYSVSREKKESFPLTVTSAQKNPTAFYLCASSRATSGKFNEQFFGPGTRLTVL.

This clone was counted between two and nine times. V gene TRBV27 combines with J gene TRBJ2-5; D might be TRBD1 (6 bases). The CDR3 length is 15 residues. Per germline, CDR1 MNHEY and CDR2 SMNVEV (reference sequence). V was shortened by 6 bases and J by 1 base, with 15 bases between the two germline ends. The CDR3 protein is CASRGMTGTQETQYF. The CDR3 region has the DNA TGTGCCAGCAGGGGAATGACAGGTACCCAAGAGACCCAGTACTTC.

As DNA, the CDR3 is TGTGCCAGTAGTATATGGCGGGGAAGCTCCTACAATGAGCAGTTCTTC. It is translated as CASSIWRGSSYNEQFF. The rearrangement joins TRBV19 to TRBJ2-1, with D possibly TRBD2 on 6 matching bases. The CDR3 covers 16 residues. From germline, CDR1 is LNHDA and CDR2 SQIVND (reference sequence). V lost 2 bases to trimming and J lost 0 bases, with 11 bases between them.

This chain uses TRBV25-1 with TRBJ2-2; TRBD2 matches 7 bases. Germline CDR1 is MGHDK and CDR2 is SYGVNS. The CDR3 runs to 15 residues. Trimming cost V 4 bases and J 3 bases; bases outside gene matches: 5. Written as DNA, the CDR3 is TGTGCCAGCAGTGCTACTAGCGCAGACACCGGGGAGCTGTTTTTT. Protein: CASSATSADTGELFF.

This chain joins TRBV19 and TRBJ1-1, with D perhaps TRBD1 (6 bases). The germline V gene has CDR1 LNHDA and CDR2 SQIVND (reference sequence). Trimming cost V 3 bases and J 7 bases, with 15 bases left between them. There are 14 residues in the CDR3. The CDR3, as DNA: TGTGCCAGTAGTATTAACAGGGTGGACAGTGAAGCTTTCTTT. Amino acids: CASSINRVDSEAFF.

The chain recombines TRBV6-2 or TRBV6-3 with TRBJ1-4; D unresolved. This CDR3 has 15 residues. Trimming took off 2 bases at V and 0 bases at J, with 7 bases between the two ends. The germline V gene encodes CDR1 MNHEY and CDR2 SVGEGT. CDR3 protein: CASSYASATNEKLFF. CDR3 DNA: TGTGCCAGCAGTTACGCCAGCGCAACTAATGAAAAACTGTTTTTT.

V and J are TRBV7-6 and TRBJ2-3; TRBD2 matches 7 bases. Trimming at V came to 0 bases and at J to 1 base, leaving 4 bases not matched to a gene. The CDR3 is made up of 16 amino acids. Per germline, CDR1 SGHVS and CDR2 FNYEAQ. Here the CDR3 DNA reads TGTGCCAGCAGCTTAGCGCGGGGGAGGGGCACAGATACGCAGTATTTT. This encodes CASSLARGRGTDTQYF.

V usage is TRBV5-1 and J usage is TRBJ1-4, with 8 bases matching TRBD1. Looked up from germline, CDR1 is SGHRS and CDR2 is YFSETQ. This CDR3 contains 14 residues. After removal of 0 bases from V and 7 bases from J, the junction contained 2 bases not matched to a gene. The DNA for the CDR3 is TGCGCCAGCAGCTTGGGGGACAGGTCTGAAAAACTGTTTTTT. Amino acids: CASSLGDRSEKLFF. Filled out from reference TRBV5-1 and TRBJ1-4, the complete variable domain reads KAGVTQTPRYLIKTRGQQVTLSCSPISGHRSVSWYQQTPGQGLQFLFEYFSETQRNKGNFPGRFSGRQFSNSRSEMNVSTLELGDSALYLCASSLGDRSEKLFFGSGTQLSVL.